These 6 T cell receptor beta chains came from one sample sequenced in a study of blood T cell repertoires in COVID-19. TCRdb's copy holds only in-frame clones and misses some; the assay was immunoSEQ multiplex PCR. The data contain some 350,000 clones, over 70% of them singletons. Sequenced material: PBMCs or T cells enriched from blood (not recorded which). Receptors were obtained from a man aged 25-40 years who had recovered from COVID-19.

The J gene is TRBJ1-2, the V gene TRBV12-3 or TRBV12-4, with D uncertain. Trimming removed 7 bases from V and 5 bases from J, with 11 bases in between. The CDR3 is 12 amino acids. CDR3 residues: CASTEGDYGYTF. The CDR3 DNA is TGTGCCAGCACCGAGGGAGATTATGGCTACACCTTC.

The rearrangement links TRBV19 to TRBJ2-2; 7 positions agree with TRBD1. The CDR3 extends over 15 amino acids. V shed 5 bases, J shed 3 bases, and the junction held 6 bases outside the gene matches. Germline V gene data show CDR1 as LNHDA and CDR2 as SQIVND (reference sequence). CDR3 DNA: TGTGCCAGTAGTCCCCACAGGGGAGACACCGGGGAGCTGTTTTTT. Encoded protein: CASSPHRGDTGELFF.

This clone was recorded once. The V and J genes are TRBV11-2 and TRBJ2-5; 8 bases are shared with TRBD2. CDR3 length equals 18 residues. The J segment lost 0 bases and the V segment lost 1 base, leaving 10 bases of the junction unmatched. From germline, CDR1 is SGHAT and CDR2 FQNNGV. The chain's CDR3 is CASSLVTGGPGYQETQYF. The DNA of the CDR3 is TGTGCCAGCAGCTTAGTTACGGGGGGGCCGGGGTACCAAGAGACCCAGTACTTC.

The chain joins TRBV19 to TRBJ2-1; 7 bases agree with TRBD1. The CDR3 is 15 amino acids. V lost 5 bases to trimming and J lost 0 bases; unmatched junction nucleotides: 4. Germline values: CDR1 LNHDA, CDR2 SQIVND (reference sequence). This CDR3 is CASSAWTGSYNEQFF. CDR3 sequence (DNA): TGTGCCAGTAGTGCCTGGACAGGCTCCTACAATGAGCAGTTCTTC.

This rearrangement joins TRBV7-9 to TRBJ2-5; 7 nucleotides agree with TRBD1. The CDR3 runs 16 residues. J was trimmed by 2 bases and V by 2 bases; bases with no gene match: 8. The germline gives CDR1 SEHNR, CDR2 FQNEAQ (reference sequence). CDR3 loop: CASSLKEETGQETQYF. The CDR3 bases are TGTGCCAGCAGCTTAAAGGAGGAGACAGGGCAAGAGACCCAGTACTTC.

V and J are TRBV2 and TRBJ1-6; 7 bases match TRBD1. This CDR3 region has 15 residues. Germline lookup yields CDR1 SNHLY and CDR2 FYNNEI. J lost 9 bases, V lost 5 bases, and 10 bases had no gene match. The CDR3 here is CASSKETGFSSPLHF. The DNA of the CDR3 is TGTGCCAGCAGTAAAGAGACAGGGTTCAGTTCACCCCTCCACTTT.